Below, 25 T cell receptor beta chains from the same sample are listed, as sequenced in a study of siplizumab effects on memory and regulatory T cells. This table comes from immunoSEQ multiplex PCR, and its TCRdb copy is limited to in-frame clones, with some not included. The sample consists of some 63,000 clones, roughly 97% of them appearing once. The sample was naive CD8+ T cells sorted from blood. All receptors derive from a human donor in good health.

The genes are TRBV28 and TRBJ1-1; 7 nucleotides align to TRBD1. The germline V gene encodes CDR1 MDHEN and CDR2 SYDVKM. J lost 5 bases, V lost 6 bases, and 15 bases had no gene match. The CDR3 extends over 16 amino acids. This chain's CDR3 is CASSRYTGVGGTEAFF. CDR3 sequence (DNA): TGTGCCAGCAGCCGATATACAGGGGTGGGAGGAACTGAAGCTTTCTTT. The full variable domain, completed using reference TRBV28 and TRBJ1-1, is DVKVTQSSRYLVKRTGEKVFLECVQDMDHENMFWYRQDPGLGLRLIYFSYDVKMKEKGDIPEGYSVSREKKERFSLILESASTNQTSMYLCASSRYTGVGGTEAFFGQGTRLTVV.

As DNA, the CDR3 is TGTGCCAGCAGCCCCTCGGACGGCAATGAGCAGTTCTTC. Amino acid sequence: CASSPSDGNEQFF. This rearrangement joins TRBV7-2 to TRBJ2-1, with D unresolved. Germline CDR1 is SGHTA and CDR2 is FQGNSA. The V end was cut by 5 bases, the J end by 6 bases, with 11 bases between. The CDR3 consists of 13 residues.

The sample holds a few counts of this clone. The chain uses TRBV9 and TRBJ1-2, with TRBD1 matching over 9 bases. Per germline, CDR1 SGDLS and CDR2 YYNGEE. J was trimmed by 8 bases and V by 0 bases; bases with no gene match: 8. This CDR3 is 15 amino acids long. The CDR3 here is CASSVEGQGHQGYTF. CDR3 in DNA: TGTGCCAGCAGCGTAGAAGGACAGGGGCATCAAGGCTACACCTTC. The whole variable domain, filled in from reference TRBV9 and TRBJ1-2, reads DSGVTQTPKHLITATGQRVTLRCSPRSGDLSVYWYQQSLDQGLQFLIQYYNGEERAKGNILERFSAQQFPDLHSELNLSSLELGDSALYFCASSVEGQGHQGYTFGSGTRLTVV.

The chain uses TRBV7-2 and TRBJ2-2; D uncertain. Germline V lookup: CDR1 SGHTA, CDR2 FQGNSA. This CDR3 has 15 residues. Trimming took 3 bases from V and 3 from J, leaving 11 bases between them. The DNA for the CDR3 is TGTGCCAGCAGCTTCTACGGGTCGTACACCGGGGAGCTGTTTTTT. Its translation is CASSFYGSYTGELFF.

CDR3 DNA sequence: TGTGCCAGCAGCGAGCAACCGGGACTAGCGGGGCAAGAGACCCAGTACTTC. It codes for CASSEQPGLAGQETQYF. The genes are TRBV4-2 and TRBJ2-5, with 13 bases lining up with TRBD2. V dropped 5 bases and J dropped 2; count of bases not matched to a gene: 8. Per the germline V gene, CDR1 is LGHNA and CDR2 is YNFKEQ. This CDR3 comprises 17 residues.

The V and J genes are TRBV4-2 and TRBJ2-1; 12 nucleotides match TRBD2. Trimming cost V 0 bases and J 0 bases; bases outside gene matches: 9. This CDR3 comprises 20 residues. Germline V lookup: CDR1 LGHNA, CDR2 YNFKEQ. The DNA for the CDR3 is TGTGCCAGCAGCCAAGATTGGACTAGCGGGGCGGCGAGCTCCTACAATGAGCAGTTCTTC. It codes for CASSQDWTSGAASSYNEQFF.

The chain recombines TRBV7-6 with TRBJ1-5; TRBD1 matches 8 bases. The CDR3 consists of 15 residues. After removal of 5 bases from V and 4 bases from J, the junction contained 7 bases not matched to a gene. The germline V gene has CDR1 SGHVS and CDR2 FNYEAQ. The CDR3 sequence: CASSPGTGVNQPQHF. In DNA, the CDR3 is TGTGCCAGCAGCCCAGGGACAGGAGTAAATCAGCCCCAGCATTTT.

This clone came up once. The chain links TRBV5-1 to TRBJ1-1, with unresolved D. The V and J ends lost 0 bases and 3 bases respectively, with 6 bases between them. Per germline, CDR1 SGHRS and CDR2 YFSETQ. The CDR3 spans 13 residues. CDR3 amino acids: CASSLEGHTEAFF. The CDR3 DNA is TGCGCCAGCAGCTTGGAGGGCCACACTGAAGCTTTCTTT.

The chain is built from TRBV25-1 and TRBJ1-2, with D possibly TRBD1 on 6 matching bases. CDR1 is MGHDK and CDR2 is SYGVNS in the germline V gene. The CDR3 sequence is 12 residues long. Trimming stripped 4 bases from V and 8 bases from J, with 11 bases between. Here the CDR3 reads CASSAGGLGYTF. In DNA form, the CDR3 reads TGTGCCAGCAGTGCGGGGGGCTTGGGCTACACCTTC.

The chain couples TRBV10-2 to TRBJ2-5; D perhaps matches TRBD2 (6 bases). Germline V gives CDR1 WSHSY, CDR2 SAAADI. This CDR3 has 14 residues. V was shortened by 3 bases and J by 7 bases, with 15 bases between the two germline ends. The CDR3 nucleotides are TGCGCCAGCAGTGATAGTCCCGGGACTGGGACCCAGTACTTC. Translating it yields CASSDSPGTGTQYF.

The V and J genes are TRBV27 and TRBJ1-2; D is unresolved. The germline V and J ends were trimmed by 5 bases and 0 bases, with 13 bases remaining between them. From germline, CDR1 is MNHEY and CDR2 SMNVEV (reference sequence). This CDR3 region has 15 residues. The DNA of the CDR3 is TGTGCCAGCAGTCTGGACGGTGCTACTAACTATGGCTACACCTTC. The encoded protein is CASSLDGATNYGYTF.

Only one count was recorded for this clone. The chain joins TRBV5-1 to TRBJ1-1; D remains unclear. The CDR3 consists of 13 residues. Between the trimmed V and J ends, which lost 3 bases and 7 bases, there was a span of 13 bases. Germline V CDR1 and CDR2: SGHRS, YFSETQ. For the CDR3, the DNA is TGCGCCAGCAGCTCCGGGTCCGATGATGAAGCTTTCTTT. Translated, it gives CASSSGSDDEAFF.

The chain carries TRBV2 and TRBJ2-7; the D gene is possibly TRBD2 (5 bases). CDR1 and CDR2 (germline): SNHLY, FYNNEI. The CDR3 length is 14 residues. V shed 8 bases and J shed 0 bases, with 14 bases lying between them. In nucleotides, the CDR3 is TGTGCCAGCCCCCTGGAAGCGGCCTCCTACGAGCAGTACTTC. Translated, it gives CASPLEAASYEQYF.

The rearrangement uses TRBV28 and TRBJ1-4; 10 nucleotides line up with TRBD1. Per the germline V gene, CDR1 is MDHEN and CDR2 is SYDVKM. This CDR3 is built from 17 residues. The trim removed 6 bases at V and 4 bases at J, leaving 11 bases unmatched. In DNA, the CDR3 is TGTGCCAGCAGCCGTCCCGGGACAGGGGAATTTAATGAAAAACTGTTTTTT. Translated: CASSRPGTGEFNEKLFF.

The chain uses TRBV5-6 and TRBJ1-1, with D maybe TRBD1 (5 bases). The CDR3 sequence is 13 residues long. Germline V gives CDR1 SGHDT, CDR2 YYEEEE. With 5 bases removed from V and 7 bases from J, the gap between germline ends came to 15 bases. CDR3 nucleotides: TGTGCCAGCAGTGTTCGGGGCCCGTTTGAAGCTTTCTTT. This sequence encodes CASSVRGPFEAFF.

The chain recombines TRBV9 with TRBJ1-5; D is possibly TRBD1 (5 bases). V was trimmed by 4 bases and J by 10 bases, leaving 21 bases between them. Germline CDR1 SGDLS, CDR2 YYNGEE. This CDR3 is 15 amino acids long. CDR3: CASSPRDLVGSPQHF. The CDR3 DNA reads as TGTGCCAGCAGCCCGCGGGACCTCGTGGGAAGTCCCCAGCATTTT.

J is TRBJ1-1 and V is TRBV2; D uncertain. This CDR3 has 15 residues. Germline CDR1 reads SNHLY; CDR2 reads FYNNEI. V shed 8 bases and J shed 4 bases, with 20 bases lying between them. CDR3 nucleotides: TGTGCCAGCCATCTCGGGCTCTCGGGAGGCACTGAAGCTTTCTTT. As protein: CASHLGLSGGTEAFF. The full variable domain, with the rest looked up from reference TRBV2 and TRBJ1-1, is EPEVTQTPSHQVTQMGQEVILRCVPISNHLYFYWYRQILGQKVEFLVSFYNNEISEKSEIFDDQFSVERPDGSNFTLKIRSTKLEDSAMYFCASHLGLSGGTEAFFGQGTRLTVV.

Only one count was recorded for this clone. This sequence joins TRBV29-1 and TRBJ1-1, with D unresolved. This CDR3 spans 11 amino acids. V was pared by 4 bases and J by 4 bases, with 7 bases between. In germline, CDR1 is SQVTM, CDR2 ANQGSEA. This CDR3 is CSVAYGTEAFF. The CDR3 coding sequence is TGCAGCGTTGCTTACGGCACTGAAGCTTTCTTT.

The chain carries TRBV2 and TRBJ2-7; perhaps TRBD2 as D (6 bases). The V end lost 3 bases, the J end lost 1 base, and 16 bases lay between the germline ends. The CDR3 loop spans 16 amino acids. Germline V CDR1 and CDR2: SNHLY, FYNNEI. The CDR3 sequence: CASSEGGVTGSYEQYF. CDR3 coding DNA: TGTGCCAGCAGTGAGGGAGGCGTGACTGGGTCCTACGAGCAGTACTTC.

The V and J genes are TRBV4-1 and TRBJ2-1; the match to TRBD2 covers 9 bases. From germline, CDR1 is MGHRA and CDR2 YSYEKL. Trimming took 4 bases from V and 4 from J; bases not matched to a gene: 23. The CDR3 totals 21 residues. CDR3 loop: CASSPGGASERGVKSYNEQFF. The CDR3, as DNA: TGCGCCAGCAGCCCCGGGGGTGCGTCTGAGCGGGGGGTCAAAAGTTACAATGAGCAGTTCTTC.

J is TRBJ1-1 and V is TRBV18, with a weak D call TRBD1 (5 bases). V lost 3 bases to trimming and J lost 6 bases, with 17 bases between them. This CDR3 spans 15 amino acids. Germline V gene lookup returns CDR1 KGHSH and CDR2 LQKENI. As DNA, the CDR3 is TGTGCCAGCTCACCCCTGGCAGGGATTCCGGCTGAAGCTTTCTTT. Amino acid sequence: CASSPLAGIPAEAFF.

This rearrangement joins TRBV7-3 to TRBJ2-5, with 8 positions matching TRBD1. Germline-derived CDR1 and CDR2 are SGHTA and FQGTGA. Trimming cost V 2 bases and J 1 base; bases outside gene matches: 9. CDR3 length: 17 amino acids. The CDR3 DNA is TGTGCCAGCAGCTTATCAACCACAGGGGGTTTCCAAGAGACCCAGTACTTC. It codes for CASSLSTTGGFQETQYF.

The rearrangement joins TRBV10-3 to TRBJ2-3; unclear D gene. CDR3 length: 13 residues. Germline-derived CDR1 and CDR2 are ENHRY and SYGVKD. Between the trimmed V and J ends, which lost 5 bases and 0 bases, there was a span of 6 bases. The DNA for the CDR3 is TGTGCCATCAGTCTAGACAGCACAGATACGCAGTATTTT. Its translation is CAISLDSTDTQYF.

The gene calls are TRBV7-9 and TRBJ2-7; TRBD1 might be the D (5 bases). The CDR3 has 15 residues. Trimming stripped 5 bases from V and 5 bases from J, with 19 bases between. Looked up from germline, CDR1 is SEHNR and CDR2 is FQNEAQ (reference sequence). The CDR3 sequence: CASSEIGHSGDEQYF. As DNA, the CDR3 is TGTGCCAGCAGCGAGATCGGACACTCTGGGGACGAGCAGTACTTC.

The V gene is TRBV13, the J gene TRBJ1-6; TRBD1 is a possible D gene (5 bases). The CDR3 covers 13 residues. Deletions cut 4 bases from V and 10 bases from J, with 11 bases between. CDR1 is PRHDT, CDR2 FYEKMQ, per germline (reference sequence). CDR3 bases: TGTGCCAGCAGCTCCGGGGGGTTGTCACCCCTCCACTTT. This codes for CASSSGGLSPLHF.